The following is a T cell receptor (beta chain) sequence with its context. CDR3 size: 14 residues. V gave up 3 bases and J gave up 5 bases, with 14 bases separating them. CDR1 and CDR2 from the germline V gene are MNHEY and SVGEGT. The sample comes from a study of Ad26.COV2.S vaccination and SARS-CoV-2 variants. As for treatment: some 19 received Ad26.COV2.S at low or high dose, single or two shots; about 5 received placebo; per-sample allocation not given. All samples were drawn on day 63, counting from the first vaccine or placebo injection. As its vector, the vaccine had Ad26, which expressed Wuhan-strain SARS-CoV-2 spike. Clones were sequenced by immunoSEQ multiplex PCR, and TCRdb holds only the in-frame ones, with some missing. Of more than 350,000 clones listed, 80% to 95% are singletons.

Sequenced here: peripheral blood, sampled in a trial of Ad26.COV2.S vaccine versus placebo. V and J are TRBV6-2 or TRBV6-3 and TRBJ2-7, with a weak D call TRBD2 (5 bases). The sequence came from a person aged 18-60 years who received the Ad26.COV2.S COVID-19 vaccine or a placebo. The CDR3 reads CASSYSDSQDEQYF. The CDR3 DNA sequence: TGTGCCAGCAGTTATAGCGACTCCCAGGACGAGCAGTACTTC.